A single sample gave rise to the 23 T cell receptor beta chains below, sequenced in a study of CD8+ T cells in alopecia areata. As for treatment: oral pan-JAK inhibitor, 5-10 mg twice daily. Once RNA had been extracted, it was reverse transcribed into cDNA to act as the sequencing template. This table comes from immunoSEQ multiplex PCR, and its TCRdb copy is limited to in-frame clones, with some not included. The profile shows about 88,000 clones, about 44% of them singletons. Sequences were derived from CD8+ T cells sorted from blood, sampled at week 24, from a patient treated with tofacitinib. These receptors were taken from a human donor with alopecia areata.

The chain couples TRBV15 to TRBJ1-4; 8 bases match TRBD1. Germline-derived CDR1 and CDR2 are LNHNV and YYDKDF (reference sequence). The CDR3 has 14 amino acids. Trimming cost V 8 bases and J 6 bases; bases outside gene matches: 8. Here the CDR3 reads CATLRTGTDEKLFF. The CDR3 DNA sequence: TGTGCCACCCTTAGGACAGGGACGGATGAAAAACTGTTTTTT.

This chain links TRBV27 with TRBJ1-5; the D gene is possibly TRBD1 (6 bases). The CDR3 totals 16 residues. Deletions cut 3 bases from V and 4 bases from J, with 16 bases between. Looked up from germline, CDR1 is MNHEY and CDR2 is SMNVEV (reference sequence). The DNA for the CDR3 is TGTGCCAGCAGTTTGTCAGGGGCCCTCAGTAATCAGCCCCAGCATTTT. It encodes CASSLSGALSNQPQHF.

V gene TRBV9 combines with J gene TRBJ1-5; D not certain. From germline, CDR1 is SGDLS and CDR2 YYNGEE. This CDR3 region has 13 residues. Trimming removed 3 bases at V and 9 bases at J, with 13 bases between. The CDR3 spells CASSAGNDLPQHF. The CDR3 coding sequence is TGTGCCAGCAGCGCCGGGAACGACCTGCCCCAGCATTTT.

The V and J genes are TRBV29-1 and TRBJ2-3; tentative D call: TRBD1 (6 bases). The CDR3 runs to 15 residues. With 6 bases removed from V and 0 bases from J, the gap between germline ends came to 16 bases. CDR1 and CDR2 from the germline V gene are SQVTM and ANQGSEA. CDR3 nucleotides: TGCAGCGTCGGATGGGGGCTGACTAGCACAGATACGCAGTATTTT. It yields the protein CSVGWGLTSTDTQYF.

The chain recombines TRBV27 with TRBJ2-7; the D gene could be TRBD1 or TRBD2 (5 bases each). CDR1 and CDR2 from the germline V gene are MNHEY and SMNVEV (reference sequence). Trimming took 5 bases from V and 3 from J, leaving 17 bases between them. There are 15 residues in the CDR3. DNA for the CDR3: TGTGCCAGCAGTCCCTCTCCGGGACGGGACTACGAGCAGTACTTC. This gives the protein CASSPSPGRDYEQYF.

The table lists this clone with a few counts. Other DNA sequences in the same sample also yield this CDR3. This rearrangement joins TRBV29-1 to TRBJ2-1; D uncertain. Germline values: CDR1 SQVTM, CDR2 ANQGSEA. V lost 2 bases, J lost 6 bases, and 11 bases lay in between. This CDR3 spans 13 amino acids. CDR3 region: CSVESGGGNEQFF. DNA of the CDR3: TGCAGCGTTGAATCTGGCGGTGGCAATGAGCAGTTCTTC.

This clone was found once. V and J are TRBV27 and TRBJ2-7; 10 positions agree with TRBD1. CDR1 and CDR2 from the germline V gene are MNHEY and SMNVEV (reference sequence). V trimming: 4 bases; J trimming: 4 bases; junction bases outside the gene matches: 4. CDR3 length equals 14 residues. The CDR3 here is CASSSDRGVYEQYF. DNA of the CDR3: TGTGCCAGCAGTTCGGACAGGGGGGTGTACGAGCAGTACTTC.

The J gene is TRBJ2-1, the V gene TRBV4-1; D remains ambiguous. CDR1 MGHRA and CDR2 YSYEKL come from the germline V gene. The CDR3 totals 13 residues. Between the trimmed V and J ends, which lost 4 bases and 8 bases, there was a span of 12 bases. CDR3: CASSLSPVDEQFF. CDR3 DNA sequence: TGCGCCAGCAGCCTATCACCGGTTGATGAGCAGTTCTTC.

This chain connects TRBV7-9 to TRBJ2-1; D remains unclear. CDR1 is SEHNR, CDR2 FQNEAQ, per germline (reference sequence). The germline V and J ends were trimmed by 7 bases and 4 bases, with 5 bases remaining between them. CDR3 length: 11 amino acids. The CDR3 DNA sequence: TGTGCCAGCACCATGTACAATGAGCAGTTCTTC. The encoded protein is CASTMYNEQFF.

The chain is built from TRBV4-1 and TRBJ1-5; D unresolved. CDR1 and CDR2 from the germline V gene are MGHRA and YSYEKL. Trimming stripped 4 bases from V and 0 bases from J, with 7 bases between. The CDR3 consists of 14 residues. CDR3 sequence: CASSLRDSNQPQHF. For the CDR3, the DNA is TGCGCCAGCAGCCTAAGAGATAGCAATCAGCCCCAGCATTTT.

The chain is built from TRBV5-5 and TRBJ2-7; either TRBD1 or TRBD2 may fit D (5 bases each). The germline gives CDR1 SGHKS, CDR2 YYEKEE (reference sequence). The CDR3 is made up of 14 amino acids. Trimming cost V 4 bases and J 2 bases, with 13 bases left between them. In nucleotides, the CDR3 is TGTGCCAGCAGCCTCCGGGACCCAGCCTACGAGCAGTACTTC. Its protein product is CASSLRDPAYEQYF.

The sample holds many counts of this clone. The chain joins TRBV4-1 to TRBJ1-1, with 8 bases fitting TRBD1. The junction had 18 bases not matched to a gene; V was cut back by 3 bases and J by 0 bases. The length of the CDR3 is 20 residues. Germline CDR1 reads MGHRA; CDR2 reads YSYEKL. This chain's CDR3 is CASSHKAGGGVSELNTEAFF. The CDR3 DNA reads TGCGCCAGCAGCCACAAAGCAGGGGGCGGGGTGTCGGAGCTGAACACTGAAGCTTTCTTT.

On this clone: Other nucleotide sequences in the sample specify the same CDR3. The chain carries TRBV7-9 and TRBJ2-3; TRBD2 aligns across 10 bases. Germline V gene lookup returns CDR1 SEHNR and CDR2 FQNEAQ (reference sequence). V was pared by 5 bases and J by 2 bases, with 7 bases of the junction left unmatched. The CDR3 is 16 amino acids. CDR3 residues: CASSPTGTSDTDTQYF. In nucleotides, the CDR3 is TGTGCCAGCAGCCCAACCGGGACTAGCGACACAGATACGCAGTATTTT.

V is TRBV4-1 and J is TRBJ2-5, with D perhaps TRBD1 (6 bases). Judging by the DNA end, TRBJ2-7 fits better; the J call may be wrong. In germline, CDR1 is MGHRA, CDR2 YSYEKL. The CDR3 is 15 amino acids. CDR3: CASSQVRDILYEQYF. The CDR3 coding sequence is TGCGCCAGCAGCCAAGTCCGGGACATCCTCTACGAGCAGTACTTC.

The chain couples TRBV28 to TRBJ1-2; weak D call: TRBD1 (6 bases). Germline V gives CDR1 MDHEN, CDR2 SYDVKM. V was clipped by 5 bases and J by 4 bases, with 17 bases between them. The CDR3 sequence is 15 residues long. CDR3 bases: TGTGCCAGCAGTAAATGGGGGGGCGCCGGCTATGGCTACACCTTC. It encodes CASSKWGGAGYGYTF.

The table lists this clone with a count of one. This sequence joins TRBV27 and TRBJ2-7; 11 positions agree with TRBD2. This CDR3 has 15 amino acids. The V gene's germline CDR1 is MNHEY and CDR2 SMNVEV (reference sequence). V shed 2 bases and J 3 bases; nucleotides not matched to a gene: 3. CDR3 bases: TGTGCCAGCAGTTTAACTAGCGGGAGCATCTACGAGCAGTACTTC. Amino acid sequence: CASSLTSGSIYEQYF.

This clone was seen more than once but under ten times. The chain recombines TRBV7-9 with TRBJ2-1; D not certain. The germline V gene has CDR1 SEHNR and CDR2 FQNEAQ (reference sequence). The V end lost 3 bases, the J end lost 1 base, and 10 bases lay between the germline ends. This CDR3 spans 15 amino acids. The CDR3 bases are TGTGCCAGCAGCTTTCCCTCGCAATCCTACAATGAGCAGTTCTTC. This gives the protein CASSFPSQSYNEQFF. Filled out from reference TRBV7-9 and TRBJ2-1, the complete variable domain reads DTGVSQNPRHKITKRGQNVTFRCDPISEHNRLYWYRQTLGQGPEFLTYFQNEAQLEKSRLLSDRFSAERPKGSFSTLEIQRTEQGDSAMYLCASSFPSQSYNEQFFGPGTRLTVL.

The gene calls are TRBV6-5 and TRBJ1-5; no definite D call. Germline CDR1 is MNHEY and CDR2 is SVGAGI. V shed 6 bases and J shed 2 bases, with 14 bases lying between them. The CDR3 has 15 amino acids. DNA for the CDR3: TGTGCCAGCAGGCGTTACTCGGGCGGCAATCAGCCCCAGCATTTT. Translating gives CASRRYSGGNQPQHF.

The chain is built from TRBV19 and TRBJ2-2; D gene uncertain. This CDR3 spans 12 amino acids. Germline assignment: CDR1 LNHDA and CDR2 SQIVND (reference sequence). V was cut by 6 bases and J by 6 bases, with 8 bases left in between. In DNA, the CDR3 is TGTGCCAGTAGAGCGTCTCCCGGGGAGCTGTTTTTT. Amino acid sequence: CASRASPGELFF.

V usage is TRBV5-4 and J usage is TRBJ1-5; maybe TRBD1 (6 bases). Trimming removed 4 bases from V and 0 bases from J, with 14 bases in between. This CDR3 is built from 16 residues. Per the germline V gene, CDR1 is SGHNT and CDR2 is YYREEE (reference sequence). CDR3 sequence: CASSPDRANSNQPQHF. The CDR3 DNA reads as TGTGCCAGCAGCCCGGACAGAGCGAATAGCAATCAGCCCCAGCATTTT.

DNA for the CDR3: TGTGCCAGCAGTGAAAGGTCCAGGAACACCGGGGAGCTGTTTTTT. Its protein is CASSERSRNTGELFF. The V call is TRBV6-1, the J call TRBJ2-2; no clear D gene. CDR3 size: 15 residues. V was cut by 2 bases and J by 1 base, with 8 bases left in between. Germline loops: CDR1 MNHNS, CDR2 SASEGT.

This clone is a singleton in its sample. The chain joins TRBV19 to TRBJ2-7; no clear D. This CDR3 contains 13 residues. CDR1 LNHDA and CDR2 SQIVND come from the germline V gene (reference sequence). Between the trimmed V and J ends, which lost 5 bases and 4 bases, there was a span of 12 bases. The chain's CDR3 is CASSSAVRYEQYF. CDR3 nucleotides: TGTGCCAGTAGTTCCGCGGTTAGATACGAGCAGTACTTC.

The chain uses TRBV4-2 and TRBJ2-1; TRBD1 matches 7 bases. Per the germline V gene, CDR1 is LGHNA and CDR2 is YNFKEQ. V dropped 8 bases and J dropped 7; count of bases not matched to a gene: 14. The CDR3 is made up of 15 amino acids. This CDR3 reads CASGTGTASTNEQFF. CDR3 coding DNA: TGTGCCAGCGGGACCGGGACAGCGAGTACTAATGAGCAGTTCTTC.